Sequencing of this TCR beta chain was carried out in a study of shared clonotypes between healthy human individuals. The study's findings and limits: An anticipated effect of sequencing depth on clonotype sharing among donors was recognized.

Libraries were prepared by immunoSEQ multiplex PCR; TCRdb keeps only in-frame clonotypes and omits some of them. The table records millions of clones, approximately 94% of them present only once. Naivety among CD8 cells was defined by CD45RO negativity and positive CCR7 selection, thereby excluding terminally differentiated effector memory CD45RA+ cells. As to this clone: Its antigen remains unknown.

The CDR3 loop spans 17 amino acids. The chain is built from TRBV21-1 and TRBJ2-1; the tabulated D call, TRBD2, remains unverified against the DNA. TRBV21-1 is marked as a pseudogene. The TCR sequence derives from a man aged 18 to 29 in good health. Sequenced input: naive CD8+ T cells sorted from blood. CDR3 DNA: TGTGCCAGCAGCAAAGATGGTAAGCTCGGCTCCTACAATGAGCAGTTCTTC. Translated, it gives CASSKDGKLGSYNEQFF.